This TCR beta chain came from a study of identical twins. Germline V gives CDR1 SGHRS, CDR2 YFSETQ. CDR3 size: 16 residues. The V gene lost 4 bases and the J gene lost 2 bases, with 17 bases spanning the gap. TCRdb reanalysed the 5' RACE reads using MiXCR and keeps one entry per CDR3 protein. The data show roughly 1.6 million distinct CDR3 sequences, with less than 40% seen just once and around 0.25% held by the top ten. The TCR originated in a newborn girl in good health. V usage is TRBV5-1 and J usage is TRBJ2-3; maybe TRBD1 (5 bases). Sequencing input: cord blood. The CDR3 coding sequence is TGCGCCAGCAGCCACACCGCCGCACAGGTCACAGATACGCAGTATTTT. Its protein product is CASSHTAAQVTDTQYF.